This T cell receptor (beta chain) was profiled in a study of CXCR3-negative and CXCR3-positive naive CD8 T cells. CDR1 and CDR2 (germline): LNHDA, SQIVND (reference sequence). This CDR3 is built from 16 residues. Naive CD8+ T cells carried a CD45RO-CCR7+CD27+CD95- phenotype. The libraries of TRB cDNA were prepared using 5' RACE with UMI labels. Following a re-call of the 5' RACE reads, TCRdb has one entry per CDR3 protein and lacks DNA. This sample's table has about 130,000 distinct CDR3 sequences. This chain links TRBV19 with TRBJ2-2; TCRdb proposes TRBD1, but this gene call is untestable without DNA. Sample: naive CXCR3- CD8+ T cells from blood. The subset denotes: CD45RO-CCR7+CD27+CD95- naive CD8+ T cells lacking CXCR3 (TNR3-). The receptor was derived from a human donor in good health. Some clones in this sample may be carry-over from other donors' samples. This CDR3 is CASSIDFRVNTGELFF.